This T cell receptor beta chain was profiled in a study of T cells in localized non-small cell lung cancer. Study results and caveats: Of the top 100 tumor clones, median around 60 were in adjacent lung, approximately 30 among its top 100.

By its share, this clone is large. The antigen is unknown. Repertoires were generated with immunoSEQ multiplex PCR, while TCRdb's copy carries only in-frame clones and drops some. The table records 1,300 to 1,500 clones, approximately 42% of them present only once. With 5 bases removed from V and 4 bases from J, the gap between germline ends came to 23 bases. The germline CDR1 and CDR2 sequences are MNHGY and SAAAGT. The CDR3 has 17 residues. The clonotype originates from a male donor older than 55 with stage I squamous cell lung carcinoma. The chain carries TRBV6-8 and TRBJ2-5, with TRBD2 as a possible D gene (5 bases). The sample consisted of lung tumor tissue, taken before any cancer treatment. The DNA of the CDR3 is TGTGCCAGCAGTGGAAATCCTTGGAGCGGTCAGTCAGAGACCCAGTACTTC. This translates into CASSGNPWSGQSETQYF.